This T cell receptor (beta chain) was retrieved from a study of T cells in women clearing cervical HPV infection. Method: immunoSEQ multiplex PCR; TCRdb's copy keeps in-frame clones and lacks some. This sample contains fewer than 20,000 clones. Sequencing was carried out using blood buffy coat. The clonotype originates from a woman aged 18-70 years with a cervical HPV16 infection that either progressed to CIN3+ or cleared (not recorded which).

The CDR3 here is CAWSISGGSTDTQYF. The sequenced CDR3 bases are TGTGCCTGGAGTATCAGCGGGGGGAGTACAGATACG. The J gene is TRBJ2-3, the V gene TRBV30; the match to TRBD2 covers 9 bases. The read comes to an end 3 residues before the CDR3 does, leaving the germline J gene to fill in the end. The length of the CDR3 is 15 residues. Germline loops: CDR1 GTSNPN, CDR2 SVGIG (reference sequence). The V and J ends lost 2 bases and 3 bases, in that order; junction bases with no gene match: 6.